This T cell receptor beta chain was recorded in a study of beta chain features in type 1 diabetes. Overall study results and limits: Sequencing the cDNA could make cells with high TCR expression show up more than they should. HLA influence on TCRB rearrangement stayed unresolved here. Insertions were fewer and deletions more numerous at VDJ junctions in type 1 diabetes patients.

Every bit of the isolated RNA underwent reverse transcription, so sequencing read expressed TCRB transcripts. Sequencing was performed with immunoSEQ multiplex PCR; in TCRdb, only in-frame clones are kept and a portion is missing. The sample records 400,000 to 500,000 clones, around 13% being singletons. The CDR3 loop spans 13 amino acids. V was pared by 3 bases and J by 4 bases, with 7 bases between. Germline loops: CDR1 KGHSH, CDR2 LQKENI. Notes on this clone: Its antigen is unidentified.

This TCR derives from a man aged 30 to 45 in good health. Source material: naive CD4+ T cells from blood. J is TRBJ1-5 and V is TRBV18; tentatively, D is TRBD1 (6 bases). CDR3 DNA sequence: TGTGCCAGCTCACCGGACAGAAATCAGCCCCAGCATTTT. Amino acids: CASSPDRNQPQHF.